This TCR beta chain was sequenced for a study of blood T cells in healthy people across ages. The second PCR ran roughly 7 to 11 cycles with a sample-barcoded 5' primer and J-beta primers. TCRdb fed the 5' RACE reads into MiXCR, producing one record per CDR3 protein. The sample records 1.5 million to 2 million distinct CDR3 sequences, 28% being singletons. General observations from the study: Fewer expanded clones and more diversity marked long-lived versus aged donors.

Remarks on this clonotype: The antigen remains undetermined.

V lost 5 bases, J lost 2 bases, and 23 bases lay in between. The CDR3 sequence is 18 residues long. The germline V gene has CDR1 SGHAT and CDR2 FQNNGV. This chain connects TRBV11-2 to TRBJ2-3; D possibly uses TRBD1 or TRBD2 (5 bases each). The receptor was derived from a woman aged 25-40 years in good health. The sequencing input was blood. CDR3 DNA sequence: TGTGCCAGCAGCCCAGGGACGTGGGGCGAGGCCGTCACAGATACGCAGTATTTT. It yields the protein CASSPGTWGEAVTDTQYF.